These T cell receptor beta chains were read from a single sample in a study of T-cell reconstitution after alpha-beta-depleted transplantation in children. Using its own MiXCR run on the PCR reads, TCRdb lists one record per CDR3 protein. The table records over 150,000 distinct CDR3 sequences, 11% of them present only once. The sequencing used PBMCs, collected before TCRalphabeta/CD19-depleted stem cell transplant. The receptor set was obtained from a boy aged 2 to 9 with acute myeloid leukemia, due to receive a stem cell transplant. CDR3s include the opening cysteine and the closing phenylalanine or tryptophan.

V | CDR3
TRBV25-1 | CASSRLAAHNEQFF
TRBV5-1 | CASSWTGLFDEQFF
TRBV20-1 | CSATGQIHMNTEAFF
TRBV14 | CASSQRRDYNNEQFF
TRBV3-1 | CASRDSSGNTIYF
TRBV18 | CASSPRQKTRNTGELFF
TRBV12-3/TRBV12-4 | CASGSGLNQPQHF
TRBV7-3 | CASSLSGAPGETQYF
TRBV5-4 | CASSFPQGAEAFF
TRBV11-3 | CASSRGLAGDIQYF
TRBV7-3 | CASSLFAGELFF
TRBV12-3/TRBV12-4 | CASTPASGMGMFF
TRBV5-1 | CASSLRAAVSYEQYF
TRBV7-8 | CASSFFRDRAFF
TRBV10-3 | CATRRGSYEQYF
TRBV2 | CASRDSQNIQYF
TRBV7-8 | CASSLRVAWGEQYF
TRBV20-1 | CSAEHGGVDEQFF
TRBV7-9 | CASSLGTGHTDTQYF
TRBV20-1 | CSASPGIVGASNEQFF
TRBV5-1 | CASSPRVTVTDTQYF
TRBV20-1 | CSASPLGRLVQETQYF
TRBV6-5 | CASSYSHGEPSYGYTF
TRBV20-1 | CSARRQMNTEAFF
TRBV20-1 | CSAGGLGYQPQHF
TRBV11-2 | CASSLEVRDPGINEQFF
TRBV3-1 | CASSPTLGETQYF
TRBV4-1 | CASSRPKGVGTDTQYF
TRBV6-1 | CASSHQSNTEAFF